These 20 T cell receptor beta chains share one sample of origin, sequenced in a study of identical twins. TCRdb fed the 5' RACE reads into MiXCR, producing one record per CDR3 protein. The table shows 500,000 to 550,000 distinct CDR3 sequences, with 20% to 25% occurring only once. The same sample was also used in a study of T cells expressing NK-cell markers.

Source material: CD4+ T cells sorted from blood. These receptors originate from a woman between 18 and 29 years old in good health.

The rearrangement uses TRBV2 and TRBJ1-5; D possibly corresponds to TRBD1 (5 bases). The CDR3 totals 14 residues. Trimming took off 2 bases at V and 3 bases at J, with 8 bases between the two ends. Germline CDR1 SNHLY, CDR2 FYNNEI. CDR3 in DNA: TGTGCCAGCAGTGAAACAGGTATCAATCAGCCCCAGCATTTT. Translation: CASSETGINQPQHF.

The J gene is TRBJ1-5, the V gene TRBV10-3, with TRBD1 identical over 8 bases. This CDR3 has 14 residues. After removal of 9 bases from V and 2 bases from J, the junction contained 6 bases not matched to a gene. Per germline, CDR1 ENHRY and CDR2 SYGVKD. The CDR3 DNA is TGTGCCATTTCACAGGGGGATGGCAATCAGCCCCAGCATTTT. Translating it yields CAISQGDGNQPQHF.

The gene calls are TRBV20-1 and TRBJ2-3; 8 bases line up with TRBD2. The CDR3 runs to 16 residues. The trim removed 6 bases at V and 5 bases at J, leaving 16 bases unmatched. Germline CDR1 and CDR2: DFQATT and SNEGSKA (reference sequence). The CDR3 sequence: CSASRLLGGAKDTQYF. DNA of the CDR3: TGCAGTGCGTCGAGGTTACTCGGGGGGGCGAAAGATACGCAGTATTTT.

The V call is TRBV29-1, the J call TRBJ2-1; D call uncertain. CDR1 and CDR2 from the germline V gene are SQVTM and ANQGSEA. The CDR3 is made up of 10 amino acids. V was shortened by 4 bases and J by 12 bases, with 10 bases between the two germline ends. The CDR3 nucleotides read TGCAGCGTTGCCGAGTTCGGGCAGTTCTTC. It codes for CSVAEFGQFF.

This clonotype has at least ten counts. The chain links TRBV7-9 to TRBJ2-5; D is possibly TRBD2 (6 bases). Germline assignment: CDR1 SEHNR and CDR2 FQNEAQ (reference sequence). V lost 5 bases and J lost 2, with 9 bases in between. The CDR3 sequence is 13 residues long. The CDR3 protein is CASSASGQETQYF. CDR3 DNA: TGTGCCAGCAGCGCGAGCGGGCAAGAGACCCAGTACTTC.

The chain couples TRBV12-3 or TRBV12-4 to TRBJ1-5; D not resolved. V was trimmed by 5 bases and J by 1 base, leaving 9 bases between them. The CDR3 loop spans 14 amino acids. CDR3 coding DNA: TGTGCCAGCAGTCCAACATCCAGCAATCAGCCCCAGCATTTT. Protein product: CASSPTSSNQPQHF.

This chain joins TRBV28 and TRBJ2-1, with 8 bases that match TRBD1. V shed 6 bases, J shed 5 bases, and the junction held 6 bases outside the gene matches. The CDR3 runs to 14 residues. Germline CDR1 reads MDHEN; CDR2 reads SYDVKM. For the CDR3, the DNA is TGTGCCAGCAGCGGGACAGGAGAAAACAATGAGCAGTTCTTC. Its protein is CASSGTGENNEQFF.

This chain uses TRBV25-1 with TRBJ1-2; D gene uncertain. The CDR3 is made up of 14 amino acids. In germline, CDR1 is MGHDK, CDR2 SYGVNS. V was clipped by 6 bases and J by 4 bases, with 15 bases between them. DNA of the CDR3: TGTGCCAGCAGCGAGGTTGGGGATGCCTATGGCTACACCTTC. This translates into CASSEVGDAYGYTF.

J is TRBJ2-3 and V is TRBV7-2; no clear D gene. With 3 bases removed from V and 3 bases from J, the gap between germline ends came to 13 bases. Germline CDR1 SGHTA, CDR2 FQGNSA. The CDR3 has 15 amino acids. CDR3 amino acids: CASSFSSGPTDTQYF. The CDR3 DNA is TGTGCCAGCAGCTTCTCATCCGGACCAACAGATACGCAGTATTTT.

This chain links TRBV12-5 with TRBJ2-1; D possibly uses TRBD1 or TRBD2 (5 bases each). The V gene lost 6 bases and the J gene lost 4 bases, with 10 bases spanning the gap. The CDR3 loop spans 13 amino acids. The germline V gene encodes CDR1 LGHNT and CDR2 FRNRAP. CDR3: CASGREGYNEQFF. The CDR3 DNA sequence: TGTGCTAGTGGGCGAGAGGGGTACAATGAGCAGTTCTTC.

This clonotype has ten or more counts. The J gene is TRBJ2-3, the V gene TRBV6-1; 11 bases line up with TRBD2. V lost 6 bases, J lost 1 base, and 6 bases stayed unmatched. CDR1 is MNHNS and CDR2 is SASEGT in the germline V gene. The CDR3 sequence is 16 residues long. The CDR3 loop reads CASSRLAGKGTDTQYF. DNA for the CDR3: TGTGCCAGCAGCCGACTAGCGGGAAAGGGCACAGATACGCAGTATTTT.

This chain uses TRBV7-3 with TRBJ2-5, with D possibly matching TRBD1 (6 bases). CDR1 is SGHTA and CDR2 is FQGTGA in the germline V gene. V lost 2 bases and J lost 1, with 11 bases in between. The CDR3 extends over 15 amino acids. CDR3 in DNA: TGTGCCAGCAGCTTATCCCGGGACATCCAAGAGACCCAGTACTTC. Residues: CASSLSRDIQETQYF.

There are a few counts of this clonotype. This rearrangement joins TRBV5-1 to TRBJ2-5; unclear D gene. V shed 6 bases and J shed 2 bases, with 11 bases lying between them. Germline values: CDR1 SGHRS, CDR2 YFSETQ. This CDR3 is 13 amino acids long. In DNA form, the CDR3 reads TGCGCCAGCACCTCAAGCCCTCAAGAGACCCAGTACTTC. It specifies CASTSSPQETQYF.

V and J are TRBV9 and TRBJ1-5; no clear D. Per the germline V gene, CDR1 is SGDLS and CDR2 is YYNGEE. Trimming removed 4 bases from V and 7 bases from J, with 15 bases in between. The CDR3 has 14 amino acids. DNA for the CDR3: TGTGCCAGCAGCTTAAGCCCCCTTCTGCAGCCCCAGCATTTT. Amino acids: CASSLSPLLQPQHF.

In its sample, this clonotype was seen a few times. V and J are TRBV20-1 and TRBJ2-7, with D perhaps matching TRBD2 (6 bases). This CDR3 is 14 amino acids long. Germline assignment: CDR1 DFQATT and CDR2 SNEGSKA (reference sequence). Trimming stripped 3 bases from V and 5 bases from J, with 17 bases between. The CDR3 DNA sequence: TGCAGTGCTAGGGCAGGAGGGTATAACGACGAGCAGTACTTC. Amino acids: CSARAGGYNDEQYF.

Written as DNA, the CDR3 is TGCGCCAGCAGCTTTAGAGGCTCGGCGGCCGGCTCCTACAATGAGCAGTTCTTC. It is translated as CASSFRGSAAGSYNEQFF. The rearrangement joins TRBV5-1 to TRBJ2-1, with D hard to call. V was clipped by 2 bases and J by 0 bases, with 18 bases between them. CDR1 is SGHRS, CDR2 YFSETQ, per germline. The length of the CDR3 is 18 residues.

The V and J genes are TRBV7-3 and TRBJ1-1; no clear D. CDR1 and CDR2 from the germline V gene are SGHTA and FQGTGA. V lost 0 bases and J lost 3, with 8 bases in between. The CDR3 is 14 amino acids. CDR3 nucleotides: TGTGCCAGCAGCTTAACGCCGGGGTACACTGAAGCTTTCTTT. The encoded protein is CASSLTPGYTEAFF.

The V and J genes are TRBV5-1 and TRBJ2-7, with 8 bases lining up with TRBD1. The germline gives CDR1 SGHRS, CDR2 YFSETQ. The CDR3 is 14 residues long. J lost 3 bases, V lost 0 bases, and 2 bases had no gene match. The chain's CDR3 is CASSLVGQDYEQYF. In nucleotides, the CDR3 is TGCGCCAGCAGCTTGGTGGGACAGGACTACGAGCAGTACTTC.

This clonotype was seen only a few times. The chain recombines TRBV20-1 with TRBJ1-2; no firm D call. V shed 0 bases and J shed 5 bases, with 13 bases lying between them. The CDR3 contains 14 residues. The germline V gene encodes CDR1 DFQATT and CDR2 SNEGSKA (reference sequence). DNA of the CDR3: TGCAGTGCTAGAGATCCGATAGCAGTTTATGGCTACACCTTC. The encoded protein is CSARDPIAVYGYTF.

This clonotype was observed a handful of times. J is TRBJ2-6 and V is TRBV7-9, with 9 bases aligning to TRBD1. CDR3 length: 17 residues. The V gene's germline CDR1 is SEHNR and CDR2 FQNEAQ (reference sequence). Trimming removed 5 bases from V and 2 bases from J; junction bases left unmatched: 7. CDR3 bases: TGTGCCAGCAGCCCAGGGACAGGGAGGGCTGGGGCCAACGTCCTGACTTTC. Its protein product is CASSPGTGRAGANVLTF.